Below, 27 T cell receptor beta chains from the same sample are listed, as sequenced in a study of control samples from healthy donors and cancer patients (dated by TCRdb to the early 2020s). The library was made by the immunoSEQ multiplex PCR assay. TCRdb mirrors the immuneACCESS table, restricted to in-frame sequences. Some clones are absent from its copies; in checked studies, under half trace to an unresolved V gene, and the reason for the others is unknown. The sample table lists around 53,000 clones, about 86% of them with a count of one. The ten largest clones take up 2.8% of the sample. The material sequenced was PBMCs. The receptors here all came from a woman between 50 and 59 years old with lung cancer.

The chain employs TRBV5-1 and TRBJ1-1; perhaps TRBD1 as D (6 bases). The germline gives CDR1 SGHRS, CDR2 YFSETQ. The CDR3 totals 19 residues. V lost 0 bases, J lost 3 bases, and 24 bases lay in between. The CDR3 region is CASSLDDSGLREGDTEAFF. DNA of the CDR3: TGCGCCAGCAGCTTGGACGATTCCGGGCTTAGGGAGGGGGACACTGAAGCTTTCTTT.

The chain combines TRBV7-9 with TRBJ1-1, with TRBD1 as a possible D gene (5 bases). The CDR3 totals 14 residues. Trimming stripped 2 bases from V and 1 base from J, with 8 bases between. Germline lookup yields CDR1 SEHNR and CDR2 FQNEAQ (reference sequence). In DNA, the CDR3 is TGTGCCAGCAGCTTAATGGGGCAGAACACTGAAGCTTTCTTT. Protein product: CASSLMGQNTEAFF.

This clone was seen just once. This chain links TRBV27 with TRBJ1-1; D not certain. V was clipped by 2 bases and J by 0 bases, with 7 bases between them. CDR1 is MNHEY, CDR2 SMNVEV, per germline (reference sequence). CDR3 size: 14 residues. CDR3 amino acids: CASSLRIMNTEAFF. For the CDR3, the DNA is TGTGCCAGCAGTTTAAGGATAATGAACACTGAAGCTTTCTTT.

This clone is deemed medium-sized. J is TRBJ1-2 and V is TRBV2; 7 bases align to TRBD1. The CDR3 totals 14 residues. Trimming removed 3 bases from V and 4 bases from J; junction bases left unmatched: 5. Germline CDR1 reads SNHLY; CDR2 reads FYNNEI. DNA of the CDR3: TGTGCCAGCAGTGAGACAGGGCCCAGCTATGGCTACACCTTC. Translation: CASSETGPSYGYTF. The full variable domain, its missing parts supplied by reference TRBV2 and TRBJ1-2, is EPEVTQTPSHQVTQMGQEVILRCVPISNHLYFYWYRQILGQKVEFLVSFYNNEISEKSEIFDDQFSVERPDGSNFTLKIRSTKLEDSAMYFCASSETGPSYGYTFGSGTRLTVV.

V and J are TRBV25-1 and TRBJ2-5; weak D call: TRBD2 (7 bases). Germline values: CDR1 MGHDK, CDR2 SYGVNS. The CDR3 length is 14 residues. Between the trimmed V and J ends, which lost 6 bases and 2 bases, there was a span of 13 bases. CDR3 coding DNA: TGTGCCAGCAGCCAACAGGGAGGGCAAGAGACCCAGTACTTC. Encoded protein: CASSQQGGQETQYF.

This rearrangement joins TRBV7-8 to TRBJ2-3, with unresolved D. The V gene's germline CDR1 is SGHVS and CDR2 FQNEAQ. The CDR3 is 14 amino acids. V lost 4 bases and J lost 5, with 13 bases in between. CDR3 in amino acids: CASSSGVGRDTQYF. The CDR3 DNA reads as TGTGCCAGCAGCTCTGGTGTGGGTCGAGATACGCAGTATTTT.

This clone is labeled medium-sized (0.01 to 0.1%). The V and J genes are TRBV19 and TRBJ2-7; 11 nucleotides line up with TRBD1. V lost 4 bases, J lost 5 bases, and 1 base stayed unmatched. CDR3 length equals 13 residues. From germline, CDR1 is LNHDA and CDR2 SQIVND (reference sequence). The CDR3 nucleotides are TGTGCCAGTAGTAGGGACAGGGGGGACGAGCAGTACTTC. Amino acid sequence: CASSRDRGDEQYF.

The V call is TRBV18, the J call TRBJ1-1, with D perhaps matching TRBD1 (5 bases). The germline V gene has CDR1 KGHSH and CDR2 LQKENI. The germline V and J ends were trimmed by 4 bases and 4 bases, with 10 bases remaining between them. The CDR3 has 13 amino acids. The CDR3 reads CASSRDGSTEAFF. The CDR3 DNA reads TGTGCCAGCTCACGGGACGGTTCCACTGAAGCTTTCTTT.

The chain employs TRBV2 and TRBJ2-7, with unresolved D. The germline V gene has CDR1 SNHLY and CDR2 FYNNEI. V dropped 4 bases and J dropped 0 bases, with 7 bases sitting between them. The CDR3 loop spans 13 amino acids. The CDR3 is CASSVTVSYEQYF. The CDR3 DNA sequence: TGTGCCAGCAGTGTCACTGTCTCCTACGAGCAGTACTTC.

The chain is built from TRBV7-2 and TRBJ1-6; D perhaps matches TRBD1 (5 bases). Trimming shortened V by 5 bases and J by 6 bases, and 11 bases separated the two germline ends. CDR3 size: 14 residues. Germline assignment: CDR1 SGHTA and CDR2 FQGNSA. Written as DNA, the CDR3 is TGTGCCAGCAGCCGGGACTCGCGTAATTCACCCCTCCACTTT. Residues: CASSRDSRNSPLHF.

CDR3 in DNA: TGTGCCAGCAGCTTAATGATTGAGACCCAGTACTTC. This encodes CASSLMIETQYF. The rearrangement joins TRBV11-3 to TRBJ2-5; D gene ambiguous. CDR1 is SGHNT and CDR2 is YENEEA in the germline V gene. Trimming took 2 bases from V and 5 from J, leaving 6 bases between them. The CDR3 runs 12 residues.

The J gene is TRBJ2-1, the V gene TRBV9; no clear D gene. V lost 0 bases and J 6 bases, leaving 7 bases between the germline ends. CDR3 length equals 13 residues. Germline V gives CDR1 SGDLS, CDR2 YYNGEE. Written as DNA, the CDR3 is TGTGCCAGCAGCGTAGCAGGTTTCAATGAGCAGTTCTTC. Its translation is CASSVAGFNEQFF.

This chain uses TRBV28 with TRBJ1-1; D may be TRBD1 (6 bases). The CDR3 is 15 residues long. Per germline, CDR1 MDHEN and CDR2 SYDVKM. V was shortened by 6 bases and J by 0 bases, with 14 bases between the two germline ends. CDR3 sequence reads: CASSPTGIMNTEAFF. Here the CDR3 DNA reads TGTGCCAGCAGCCCAACAGGGATCATGAACACTGAAGCTTTCTTT.

This clone was detected only once. The chain carries TRBV5-6 and TRBJ1-2; D is ambiguous. V dropped 1 base and J dropped 0 bases, with 10 bases sitting between them. The CDR3 has 15 residues. Germline-derived CDR1 and CDR2 are SGHDT and YYEEEE. The CDR3 reads CASSLTPTANYGYTF. CDR3 bases: TGTGCCAGCAGCTTGACTCCTACAGCTAACTATGGCTACACCTTC.

In its sample, this clone was seen once. The chain has TRBV10-2 and TRBJ2-3; D remains ambiguous. Germline V gene data show CDR1 as WSHSY and CDR2 as SAAADI. With 4 bases removed from V and 2 bases from J, the gap between germline ends came to 7 bases. CDR3 length equals 13 residues. The chain's CDR3 is CASSGGNTDTQYF. The CDR3, as DNA: TGCGCCAGCAGTGGGGGTAACACAGATACGCAGTATTTT.

About this clone itself: The sample holds other DNA sequences that translate to the same CDR3. The chain employs TRBV19 and TRBJ1-5; D not certain. The germline CDR1 and CDR2 sequences are LNHDA and SQIVND (reference sequence). With 2 bases removed from V and 7 bases from J, the gap between germline ends came to 6 bases. The CDR3 is made up of 12 amino acids. The CDR3 here is CASSIFGQPQHF. The DNA of the CDR3 is TGTGCCAGTAGTATATTCGGGCAGCCCCAGCATTTT.

The chain joins TRBV11-2 to TRBJ1-1; D is possibly TRBD1 (5 bases). V gave up 5 bases and J gave up 3 bases, with 19 bases separating them. This CDR3 has 16 residues. Germline CDR1 reads SGHAT; CDR2 reads FQNNGV. CDR3 DNA sequence: TGTGCCAGCAGCCCCCGGGGGTCCCCGGGAGACACTGAAGCTTTCTTT. The encoded protein is CASSPRGSPGDTEAFF.

The chain couples TRBV19 to TRBJ1-6, with D tentatively TRBD1 (5 bases). With 8 bases removed from V and 7 bases from J, the gap between germline ends came to 15 bases. The CDR3 is 14 amino acids. Germline V CDR1 and CDR2: LNHDA, SQIVND (reference sequence). Here the CDR3 DNA reads TGTGCCAGTCAAACCGGGACGGCGAATTCACCCCTCCACTTT. Its protein product is CASQTGTANSPLHF.

This clone was observed a single time. The chain is built from TRBV18 and TRBJ1-1; D possibly corresponds to TRBD1 (5 bases). CDR1 is KGHSH and CDR2 is LQKENI in the germline V gene. The CDR3 sequence is 17 residues long. V dropped 0 bases and J dropped 0 bases, with 14 bases sitting between them. The chain's CDR3 is CASSPPTIGTMNTEAFF. The CDR3, as DNA: TGTGCCAGCTCACCACCGACGATCGGGACCATGAACACTGAAGCTTTCTTT.

This clone was detected once. The V gene is TRBV23-1, the J gene TRBJ1-2; D unresolved. TRBV23-1 qualifies as an ORF whose function is uncertain. The CDR3 runs 17 residues. The V and J ends lost 6 bases and 0 bases respectively, with 20 bases between them. The CDR3: CASRGSCSDIPNYGYTF. CDR3 in DNA: TGCGCCAGCAGGGGGTCTTGTTCGGATATTCCTAACTATGGCTACACCTTC.

This sequence joins TRBV12-3 or TRBV12-4 and TRBJ2-3; 10 nucleotides line up with TRBD1. The junction had 0 bases not matched to a gene; V was cut back by 3 bases and J by 6 bases. This CDR3 has 13 amino acids. The CDR3: CASSLDRGDTQYF. CDR3 sequence (DNA): TGTGCCAGCAGTTTGGACAGGGGGGATACGCAGTATTTT.

The sample holds one count of this clone. CDR3: CASSYGSSGNTIYF. In nucleotides, the CDR3 is TGTGCCAGCAGTTACGGCAGCTCTGGAAACACCATATATTTT. V and J are TRBV6-6 and TRBJ1-3; D not resolved. Germline V gene data show CDR1 as MNHNY and CDR2 as SVGAGI (reference sequence). V was clipped by 2 bases and J by 0 bases, with 5 bases between them. CDR3 length: 14 residues.

The chain recombines TRBV28 with TRBJ1-1, with D hard to call. The CDR3 totals 14 residues. In germline, CDR1 is MDHEN, CDR2 SYDVKM. The germline V and J ends were trimmed by 7 bases and 3 bases, with 15 bases remaining between them. CDR3 sequence reads: CASTMGGVDTEAFF. In nucleotides, the CDR3 is TGTGCCAGCACCATGGGAGGTGTTGACACTGAAGCTTTCTTT.

CDR3 protein: CASSSGTSGYTDTQYF. CDR3 coding DNA: TGCGCCAGCAGTTCTGGGACTAGCGGCTACACAGATACGCAGTATTTT. The chain links TRBV10-1 to TRBJ2-3, with TRBD2 identical over 11 bases. V dropped 5 bases and J dropped 2; count of bases not matched to a gene: 6. From germline, CDR1 is WNHNN and CDR2 SYGVQD (reference sequence). The length of the CDR3 is 16 residues.

The CDR3 loop reads CASSTSPDSPNTEAFF. CDR3 DNA: TGTGCCAGTAGTACTAGCCCGGACAGCCCGAACACTGAAGCTTTCTTT. This rearrangement joins TRBV19 to TRBJ1-1; possible D gene TRBD1, 6 bases. In germline, CDR1 is LNHDA, CDR2 SQIVND (reference sequence). Trimming took off 4 bases at V and 1 base at J, with 16 bases between the two ends. The CDR3 contains 16 residues. Using reference TRBV19 and TRBJ1-1 for the parts outside the CDR3, the full variable domain is DGGITQSPKYLFRKEGQNVTLSCEQNLNHDAMYWYRQDPGQGLRLIYYSQIVNDFQKGDIAEGYSVSREKKESFPLTVTSAQKNPTAFYLCASSTSPDSPNTEAFFGQGTRLTVV.

CDR3 amino acids: CASSPGDRDNQPQHF. The CDR3, as DNA: TGTGCCAGCTCACCCGGAGACAGGGACAATCAGCCCCAGCATTTT. The J gene is TRBJ1-5, the V gene TRBV18, with 7 bases lining up with TRBD1. V gave up 3 bases and J gave up 3 bases; unmatched junction bases: 5. Looked up from germline, CDR1 is KGHSH and CDR2 is LQKENI. CDR3 length: 15 amino acids. Together with reference TRBV18 and TRBJ1-5, the CDR3 gives the full variable domain: NAGVMQNPRHLVRRRGQEARLRCSPMKGHSHVYWYRQLPEEGLKFMVYLQKENIIDESGMPKERFSAEFPKEGPSILRIQQVVRGDSAAYFCASSPGDRDNQPQHFGDGTRLSIL.

The genes are TRBV5-5 and TRBJ1-5; D perhaps matches TRBD1 (5 bases). The CDR3 extends over 16 amino acids. Germline V gene lookup returns CDR1 SGHKS and CDR2 YYEKEE (reference sequence). The germline V and J ends were trimmed by 4 bases and 5 bases, with 19 bases remaining between them. In DNA, the CDR3 is TGTGCCAGCAGCACGGGGACCTCCTTAGACGATCAGCCCCAGCATTTT. Amino acids: CASSTGTSLDDQPQHF.